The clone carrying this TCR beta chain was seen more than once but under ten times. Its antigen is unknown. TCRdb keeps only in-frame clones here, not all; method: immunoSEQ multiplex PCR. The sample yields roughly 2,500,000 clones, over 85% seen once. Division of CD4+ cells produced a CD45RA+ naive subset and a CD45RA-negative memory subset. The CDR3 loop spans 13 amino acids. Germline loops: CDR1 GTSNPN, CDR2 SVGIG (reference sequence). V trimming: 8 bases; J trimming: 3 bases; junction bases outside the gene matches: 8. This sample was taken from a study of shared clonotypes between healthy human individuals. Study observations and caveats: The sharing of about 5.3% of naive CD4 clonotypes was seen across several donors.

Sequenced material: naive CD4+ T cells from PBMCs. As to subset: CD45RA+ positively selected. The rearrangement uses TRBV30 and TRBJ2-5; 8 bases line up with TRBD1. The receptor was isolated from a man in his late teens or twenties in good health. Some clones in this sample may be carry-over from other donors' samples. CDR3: CAQAGQGEETQYF. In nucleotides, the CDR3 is TGTGCCCAGGCCGGACAGGGAGAAGAGACCCAGTACTTC.